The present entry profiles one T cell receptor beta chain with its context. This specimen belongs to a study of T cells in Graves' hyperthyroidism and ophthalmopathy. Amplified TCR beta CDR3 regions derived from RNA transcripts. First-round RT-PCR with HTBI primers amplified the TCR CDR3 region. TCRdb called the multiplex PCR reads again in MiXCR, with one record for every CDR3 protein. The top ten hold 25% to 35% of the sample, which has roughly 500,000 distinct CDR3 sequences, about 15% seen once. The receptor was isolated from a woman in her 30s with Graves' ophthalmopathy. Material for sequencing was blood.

CDR3 bases: TGTGCCGGGGGTGGTAGTGGGGAGCAGTACTTC. This codes for CAGGGSGEQYF. The chain has TRBV7-9 and TRBJ2-7, with D possibly called TRBD1 or TRBD2 (5 bases each). V lost 11 bases and J 7 bases, leaving 15 bases between the germline ends. Per germline, CDR1 SEHNR and CDR2 FQNEAQ (reference sequence). The CDR3 is made up of 11 amino acids. Supplemented by reference TRBV7-9 and TRBJ2-7, the full variable domain reads DTGVSQNPRHKITKRGQNVTFRCDPISEHNRLYWYRQTLGQGPEFLTYFQNEAQLEKSRLLSDRFSAERPKGSFSTLEIQRTEQGDSAMYLCAGGGSGEQYFGPGTRLTVT.